Below are 12 T cell receptor beta chains sequenced from a single sample in a study of shared clonotypes between healthy human individuals. TCRdb keeps only in-frame clones here, not all; method: immunoSEQ multiplex PCR. Among about 480,000 clones listed, about 75% were seen once. Input material: PBMCs. The receptors here all came from a woman aged 40 to 50 in good health. Some clones in this sample may be carry-over from other donors' samples.

The rearrangement joins TRBV11-2 to TRBJ1-1; D not certain. V lost 4 bases and J lost 8, with 14 bases in between. The CDR3 runs to 13 residues. CDR1 is SGHAT and CDR2 is FQNNGV in the germline V gene. The CDR3 spells CASSSSRRAEAFF. Written as DNA, the CDR3 is TGTGCCAGCAGCTCCTCGAGAAGGGCGGAAGCTTTCTTT.

The chain has TRBV5-6 and TRBJ2-5; D possibly corresponds to TRBD2 (5 bases). The tail of the sequence fits TRBJ2-7 better, so the J call may be wrong. Germline V gene sequence: CDR1 SGHDT, CDR2 YYEEEE. The CDR3 sequence is 13 residues long. Written as DNA, the CDR3 is TGTGCCAGCAGCTTAGACTACACCTACGAGCAGTACTTC. It translates to CASSLDYTYEQYF.

J is TRBJ2-1 and V is TRBV27; D not resolved. The CDR3 is made up of 16 amino acids. V was pared by 4 bases and J by 2 bases, with 15 bases between. Germline CDR1 and CDR2: MNHEY and SMNVEV (reference sequence). The CDR3: CASSSLADPPYNEQFF. The CDR3 coding sequence is TGTGCCAGCAGTTCCCTGGCAGACCCTCCCTACAATGAGCAGTTCTTC.

This clone occurred once. The chain couples TRBV11-3 to TRBJ2-7; 7 bases are shared with TRBD2. This CDR3 spans 13 amino acids. Germline CDR1 and CDR2: SGHNT and YENEEA. The V segment lost 3 bases and the J segment 4 bases; nucleotides outside the gene matches: 3. CDR3 residues: CASSFVSGYEQYF. The CDR3 bases are TGTGCCAGCAGCTTTGTTAGCGGGTACGAGCAGTACTTC. The whole variable domain, remainder taken from reference TRBV11-3 and TRBJ2-7, is EAGVVQSPRYKIIEKKQPVAFWCNPISGHNTLYWYLQNLGQGPELLIRYENEEAVDDSQLPKDRFSAERLKGVDSTLKIQPAELGDSAVYLCASSFVSGYEQYFGPGTRLTVT.

For the CDR3, the DNA is TGTGCCAGCAGCTTAGCGCCGGGACAGGTTAGGGGCGATGAGCAGTTCTTC. This gives the protein CASSLAPGQVRGDEQFF. This sequence joins TRBV7-8 and TRBJ2-1, with 8 nucleotides matching TRBD1. CDR1 is SGHVS and CDR2 is FQNEAQ in the germline V gene. This CDR3 has 17 residues. The V gene end was trimmed by 0 bases and the J gene end by 8 bases; junction bases not matched to a gene: 12.

J is TRBJ2-5 and V is TRBV5-1; 11 bases fit TRBD1. Judging by the DNA end, TRBJ2-7 fits better; the J call may be wrong. In germline, CDR1 is SGHRS, CDR2 YFSETQ. This CDR3 is built from 14 residues. DNA for the CDR3: TGCGCCAGCAGCTTAGGGGACAGGGGGTACGAGCAGTACTTC. Translating it yields CASSLGDRGYEQYF.

Comment on this clone: Other DNA sequences of this sample code for an identical CDR3. V is TRBV5-6 and J is TRBJ2-7, with no clear D. Looked up from germline, CDR1 is SGHDT and CDR2 is YYEEEE. Trimming stripped 0 bases from V and 4 bases from J, with 5 bases between. This CDR3 contains 12 residues. CDR3 nucleotides: TGTGCCAGCAGCTTGGATGGGTACGAGCAGTACTTC. The encoded protein is CASSLDGYEQYF.

V is TRBV7-8 and J is TRBJ1-6; D not certain. V lost 5 bases and J 5 bases, leaving 13 bases between the germline ends. CDR3 length: 15 residues. Per the germline V gene, CDR1 is SGHVS and CDR2 is FQNEAQ. The CDR3, as DNA: TGTGCCAGCAGCGACGACGGAATAGATAATTCACCCCTCCACTTT. The encoded protein is CASSDDGIDNSPLHF.

The chain recombines TRBV19 with TRBJ2-3, with D possibly matching TRBD2 (6 bases). The ends were cut back, 10 bases at V and 1 base at J, with 21 bases in the middle. CDR3 length: 16 amino acids. Germline CDR1 is LNHDA and CDR2 is SQIVND (reference sequence). The CDR3 region is CATTARRERGTDTQYF. The DNA for the CDR3 is TGTGCCACTACCGCGAGGAGGGAGCGGGGCACAGATACGCAGTATTTT.

The chain links TRBV7-2 to TRBJ2-2; either TRBD1 or TRBD2 may fit D (5 bases each). Per germline, CDR1 SGHTA and CDR2 FQGNSA. This CDR3 comprises 16 residues. With 4 bases removed from V and 3 bases from J, the gap between germline ends came to 15 bases. CDR3 nucleotide sequence: TGTGCCAGCAGCTCCTCCGGGACGCGGGACACCGGGGAGCTGTTTTTT. This gives the protein CASSSSGTRDTGELFF.

The chain recombines TRBV19 with TRBJ2-7, with D tentatively TRBD2 (6 bases). V was pared by 1 base and J by 6 bases, with 10 bases between. The CDR3 is 13 amino acids. The germline gives CDR1 LNHDA, CDR2 SQIVND (reference sequence). CDR3 DNA sequence: TGTGCCAGTAGTATAGTTGGGAGGCGCGAGCAGTACTTC. It is translated as CASSIVGRREQYF. Complete variable domain (other parts from reference TRBV19 and TRBJ2-7): DGGITQSPKYLFRKEGQNVTLSCEQNLNHDAMYWYRQDPGQGLRLIYYSQIVNDFQKGDIAEGYSVSREKKESFPLTVTSAQKNPTAFYLCASSIVGRREQYFGPGTRLTVT.

J is TRBJ2-1 and V is TRBV10-3; D is possibly TRBD1 or TRBD2 (5 bases each). CDR3 length equals 13 residues. CDR1 and CDR2 from the germline V gene are ENHRY and SYGVKD. Trimming cost V 2 bases and J 10 bases, with 12 bases left between them. The DNA of the CDR3 is TGTGCCATCAGTGAGGGGACCCCTAGCGAGCAGTTCTTC. Translating gives CAISEGTPSEQFF.